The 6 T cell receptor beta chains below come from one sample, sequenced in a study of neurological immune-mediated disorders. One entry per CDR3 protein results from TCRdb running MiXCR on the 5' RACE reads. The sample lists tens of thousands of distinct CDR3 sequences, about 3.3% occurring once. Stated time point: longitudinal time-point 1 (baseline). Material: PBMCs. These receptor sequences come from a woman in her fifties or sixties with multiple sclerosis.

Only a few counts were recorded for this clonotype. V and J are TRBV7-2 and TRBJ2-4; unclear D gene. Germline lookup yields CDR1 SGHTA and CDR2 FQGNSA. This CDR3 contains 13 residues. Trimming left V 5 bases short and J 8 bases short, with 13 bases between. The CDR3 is CASSARFLDIQYF. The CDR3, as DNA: TGTGCCAGCAGCGCAAGATTCCTGGACATTCAGTACTTC.

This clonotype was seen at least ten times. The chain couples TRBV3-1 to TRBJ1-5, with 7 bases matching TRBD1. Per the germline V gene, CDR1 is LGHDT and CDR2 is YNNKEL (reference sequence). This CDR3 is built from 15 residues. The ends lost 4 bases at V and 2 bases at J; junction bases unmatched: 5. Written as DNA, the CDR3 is TGTGCCAGCAGCCCGTACGGACAGGGCAATCAGCCCCAGCATTTT. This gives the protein CASSPYGQGNQPQHF.

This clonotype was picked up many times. The CDR3 bases are TGTGCCAGCAGCCAAGATGGGCGGGGACTCGGGAATGAGCAGTTCTTC. This encodes CASSQDGRGLGNEQFF. V usage is TRBV14 and J usage is TRBJ2-1, with D possibly being TRBD2 (6 bases). The CDR3 is 16 residues long. V was clipped by 0 bases and J by 7 bases, with 16 bases between them. From germline, CDR1 is SGHDN and CDR2 FVKESK.

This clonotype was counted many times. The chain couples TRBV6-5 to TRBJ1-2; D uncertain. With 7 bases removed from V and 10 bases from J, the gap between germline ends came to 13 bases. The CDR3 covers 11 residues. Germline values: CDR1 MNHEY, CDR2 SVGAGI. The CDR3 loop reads CASTPGRYYTF. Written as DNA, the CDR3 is TGTGCCAGCACCCCCGGCAGGTACTACACCTTC.

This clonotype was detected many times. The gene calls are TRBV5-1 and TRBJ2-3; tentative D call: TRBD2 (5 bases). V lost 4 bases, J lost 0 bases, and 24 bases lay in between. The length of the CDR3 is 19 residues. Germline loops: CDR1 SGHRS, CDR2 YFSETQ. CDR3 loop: CASSLRGSATFTSTDTQYF. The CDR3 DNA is TGCGCCAGCAGCCTCCGTGGTAGCGCTACCTTCACTAGCACAGATACGCAGTATTTT.

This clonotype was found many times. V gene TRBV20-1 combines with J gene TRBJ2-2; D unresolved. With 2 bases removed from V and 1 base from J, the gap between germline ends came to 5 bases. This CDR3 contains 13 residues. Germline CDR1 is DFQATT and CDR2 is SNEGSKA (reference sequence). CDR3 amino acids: CSARKGNTGELFF. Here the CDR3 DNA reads TGCAGTGCTAGAAAAGGGAACACCGGGGAGCTGTTTTTT.